This paragraph reports one TCR beta chain. Its antigen is as yet unknown. The CDR3 is made up of 14 amino acids. Germline assignment: CDR1 MNHEY and CDR2 SVGAGI. Trimming took off 7 bases at V and 0 bases at J, with 12 bases between the two ends. Only in-frame clones appear in the TCRdb table, and some are missing; sequencing was by immunoSEQ multiplex PCR. The sample consists of some 35,000 clones, approximately 76% of them appearing once. This specimen belongs to a study of OX40 agonist ivuxolimab in advanced cancers. Overall study findings and caveats: By week 6 at 0.1 to 3.0 mg/kg, blood CD4+ and CD8+ T cells had expanded clonally. Also present in some nonresponders was a low level of normalized T-cell clonal expansion. Expanded clones belonging to CD8+ T cells outnumbered, on average, those of CD4+.

The J gene is TRBJ1-2, the V gene TRBV6-5, with a possible D match to TRBD1 (6 bases). The source is an adult with an advanced solid tumor such as melanoma, head and neck, liver or kidney cancer. The starting material was CD4+ or CD8+ T cells sorted from blood, obtained in a trial of the OX40 agonist ivuxolimab. CDR3 loop: CASTSGHPNYGYTF. CDR3 sequence (DNA): TGTGCCAGCACCTCGGGACACCCTAACTATGGCTACACCTTC.